What follows are 12 T cell receptor beta chains derived from one specimen sequenced in a study of blood T cell repertoires in COVID-19. TCRdb's copy holds only in-frame clones and misses some; the assay was immunoSEQ multiplex PCR. Found here are tens of thousands of clones, 65% to 90% of them singletons; the top ten hold 25%. Sequenced: peripheral blood. Receptor source: a man between 65 and 79 years old with active COVID-19.

The chain couples TRBV2 to TRBJ1-1, with 7 bases that match TRBD1. With 4 bases clipped from V and 1 base from J, the junction kept 9 bases outside the gene matches. This CDR3 spans 16 amino acids. Germline CDR1 and CDR2: SNHLY and FYNNEI. CDR3 bases: TGTGCCAGCAGTGCAATAGTTGGGACAGAGAACACTGAAGCTTTCTTT. Residues: CASSAIVGTENTEAFF.

The chain has TRBV10-3 and TRBJ2-1; D is unclear. The CDR3 has 11 residues. Germline values: CDR1 ENHRY, CDR2 SYGVKD. V was pared by 6 bases and J by 7 bases, with 7 bases between. In nucleotides, the CDR3 is TGTGCCATCAGGGCACTAAATGAGCAGTTCTTC. Its translation: CAIRALNEQFF.

The CDR3 here is CASSSQAQVAAFF. The CDR3 coding sequence is TGTGCCAGCAGTTCCCAGGCCCAAGTGGCGGCTTTCTTT. This chain joins TRBV6-5 and TRBJ1-1, with no clear D. Germline CDR1 MNHEY, CDR2 SVGAGI. There are 13 residues in the CDR3. Trimming took off 4 bases at V and 11 bases at J, with 17 bases between the two ends.

This chain connects TRBV24-1 to TRBJ2-2, with D tentatively TRBD1 (6 bases). Germline V CDR1 and CDR2: KGHDR, SFDVKD. Deletions cut 7 bases from V and 4 bases from J, with 9 bases between. The CDR3 contains 13 residues. CDR3 bases: TGTGCCACCAGACAGGGATTCACCGGGGAGCTGTTTTTT. Protein: CATRQGFTGELFF.

The chain carries TRBV10-2 and TRBJ1-5; 11 nucleotides line up with TRBD1. The V segment lost 6 bases and the J segment 6 bases; nucleotides outside the gene matches: 4. From germline, CDR1 is WSHSY and CDR2 SAAADI. There are 14 residues in the CDR3. In DNA, the CDR3 is TGCGCCAGCAGAGGACAGGGGGCTCTTCAGCCCCAGCATTTT. This encodes CASRGQGALQPQHF.

This clone occurred once. The chain links TRBV5-4 to TRBJ1-1; D not resolved. Germline CDR1 is SGHNT and CDR2 is YYREEE (reference sequence). Trimming pared 3 bases from V and 1 base from J, leaving 4 bases between. The CDR3 contains 12 residues. Here the CDR3 DNA reads TGTGCCAGCAGCTCCCAGAACACTGAAGCTTTCTTT. Translating gives CASSSQNTEAFF.

The gene calls are TRBV30 and TRBJ1-1; D might be TRBD1 (6 bases). The CDR3 is 13 amino acids. The V end was cut by 5 bases, the J end by 4 bases, with 14 bases between. Germline V lookup: CDR1 GTSNPN, CDR2 SVGIG (reference sequence). The CDR3, as DNA: TGTGCCTGGGTAGGATGGGGGCTCACTGAAGCTTTCTTT. Protein sequence: CAWVGWGLTEAFF. Together with reference TRBV30 and TRBJ1-1, the CDR3 gives the full variable domain: SQTIHQWPATLVQPVGSPLSLECTVEGTSNPNLYWYRQAAGRGLQLLFYSVGIGQISSEVPQNLSASRPQDRQFILSSKKLLLSDSGFYLCAWVGWGLTEAFFGQGTRLTVV.

Only a few counts were recorded for this clone. The V call is TRBV7-8, the J call TRBJ2-7, with 7 bases that match TRBD1. CDR3 size: 15 residues. Trimming took 3 bases from V and 1 from J; bases not matched to a gene: 6. Germline CDR1 and CDR2: SGHVS and FQNEAQ. This chain's CDR3 is CASSFQRDSSYEQYF. The CDR3 DNA reads TGTGCCAGCAGCTTCCAACGGGACAGTTCCTACGAGCAGTACTTC.

V usage is TRBV10-3 and J usage is TRBJ2-5, with 11 positions matching TRBD1. V dropped 7 bases and J dropped 3; count of bases not matched to a gene: 4. Germline CDR1 reads ENHRY; CDR2 reads SYGVKD. The CDR3 has 14 residues. CDR3 in DNA: TGTGCCATCAAATCGGGACAGGGGGAAGAGACCCAGTACTTC. This encodes CAIKSGQGEETQYF.

This clone was seen just once. The chain combines TRBV3-1 (or the pseudogene TRBV3-2) with TRBJ1-6, with 8 bases aligning to TRBD1. Germline values: CDR1 LGHDT, CDR2 YNNKEL (reference sequence). The CDR3 runs to 17 residues. Unmatched junction bases numbered 10, after V lost 1 base and J lost 8 bases. The chain's CDR3 is CASSQGRQGLGDSPLHF. The DNA for the CDR3 is TGTGCCAGCAGCCAAGGTCGACAGGGGTTGGGGGATTCACCCCTCCACTTT.

The chain uses TRBV18 and TRBJ2-2; D call uncertain. There are 18 residues in the CDR3. Trimming took off 1 base at V and 1 base at J, with 16 bases between the two ends. The germline CDR1 and CDR2 sequences are KGHSH and LQKENI. CDR3 bases: TGTGCCAGCTCACCACAACGAGCCCCCGCCGGGAACACCGGGGAGCTGTTTTTT. Its translation: CASSPQRAPAGNTGELFF.

This clone has just a few counts. The V gene is TRBV6-5, the J gene TRBJ2-4; D not resolved. This CDR3 comprises 15 residues. Trimming left V 5 bases short and J 0 bases short, with 11 bases between. Germline V gene sequence: CDR1 MNHEY, CDR2 SVGAGI. The CDR3 loop reads CASSQTLLAKNIQYF. The CDR3 DNA is TGTGCCAGCAGTCAGACTCTGCTAGCCAAAAACATTCAGTACTTC.